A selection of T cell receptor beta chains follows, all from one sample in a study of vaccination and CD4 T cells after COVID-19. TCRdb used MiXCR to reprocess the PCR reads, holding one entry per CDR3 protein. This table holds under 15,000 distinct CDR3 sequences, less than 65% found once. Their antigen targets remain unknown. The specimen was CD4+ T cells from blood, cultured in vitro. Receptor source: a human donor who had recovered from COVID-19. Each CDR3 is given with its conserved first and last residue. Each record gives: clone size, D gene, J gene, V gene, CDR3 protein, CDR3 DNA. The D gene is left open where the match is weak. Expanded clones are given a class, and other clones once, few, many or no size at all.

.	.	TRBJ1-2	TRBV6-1	CASSPTEPNYGYTF	TGTGCCAGCAGTCCGACAGAGCCTAACTATGGCTACACCTTC
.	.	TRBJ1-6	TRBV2	CASRDSRGSSYNSPLHF	TGTGCCAGCAGGGACAGTCGAGGGAGCTCCTATAATTCACCCCTCCACTTT
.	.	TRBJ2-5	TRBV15	CATSRSSAQETQYF	TGTGCCACCAGCAGGTCTAGCGCCCAAGAGACCCAGTACTTC
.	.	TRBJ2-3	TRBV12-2	CASRFGLAGVRDTQYF	TGTGCAAGTCGCTTCGGGCTAGCGGGAGTTCGGGATACGCAGTATTTT
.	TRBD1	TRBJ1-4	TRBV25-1	CASSDLGQGGEKLFF	TGTGCCAGCAGTGACTTGGGACAGGGGGGGGAAAAACTGTTTTTT
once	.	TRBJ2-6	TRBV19	CASSPQGNLFSGANVLTF	TGTGCCAGTAGTCCTCAGGGAAACCTCTTCTCTGGGGCCAACGTCCTGACTTTC
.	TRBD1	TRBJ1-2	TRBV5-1	CASSGSALRTGQNNYGYTF	TGCGCCAGCAGCGGATCTGCGTTGAGAACGGGACAGAATAACTATGGCTACACCTTC
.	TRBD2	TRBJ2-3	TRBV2	CASRERESQYF	TGTGCCAGCCGGGAGCGGGAGTCGCAGTATTTT
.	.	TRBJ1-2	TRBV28	CASRRGGDYGYTF	TGTGCCAGCAGGCGGGGGGGGGACTATGGCTACACCTTC
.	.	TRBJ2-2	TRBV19	CASSIGQGSTGELFF	TGTGCCAGTAGTATAGGGCAGGGTTCCACCGGGGAGCTGTTTTTT
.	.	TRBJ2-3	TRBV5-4	CASSPPPGAGTDTQYF	TGTGCCAGCAGCCCACCCCCGGGAGCGGGTACAGATACGCAGTATTTT
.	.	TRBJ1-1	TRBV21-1	CASRDRQNTEAFF	TGTGCCAGCAGGGACAGGCAGAACACTGAAGCTTTCTTT
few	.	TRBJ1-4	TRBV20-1	CSAKGGNEKLFF	TGCAGTGCTAAAGGGGGTAATGAAAAACTGTTTTTT
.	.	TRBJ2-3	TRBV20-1	CSTLTLLQDTQYF	TGCAGTACCCTAACCCTCCTACAGGATACGCAGTATTTT
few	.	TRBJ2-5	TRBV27	CASSLGFQETQYF	TGTGCCAGCAGTTTAGGGTTCCAAGAGACCCAGTACTTC
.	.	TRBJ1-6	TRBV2	CASRMNRRDNNLPLHF	TGTGCCAGCAGGATGAACAGGAGGGACAATAATTTACCCCTCCACTTT
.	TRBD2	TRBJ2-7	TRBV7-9	CASSLGLADSYEQYF	TGTGCCAGCAGCTTAGGACTAGCGGACTCCTACGAGCAGTACTTC
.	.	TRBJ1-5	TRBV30	CAWSVPQNRHQPQHF	TGTGCCTGGAGTGTACCCCAGAACCGCCATCAGCCCCAGCATTTT
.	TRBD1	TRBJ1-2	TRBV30	CAWAGTGHPRGYGYTF	TGTGCCTGGGCCGGGACAGGGCACCCCCGGGGATATGGCTACACCTTC
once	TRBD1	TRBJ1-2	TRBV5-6	CASSPRDRENYGYTF	TGTGCCAGCAGCCCCCGGGACAGGGAGAACTATGGCTACACCTTC
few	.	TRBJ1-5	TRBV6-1	CASIGGWGNQPQHF	TGTGCCAGCATCGGCGGGTGGGGCAATCAGCCCCAGCATTTT
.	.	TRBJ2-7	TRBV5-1	CASMVGLGLLSYEQYF	TGCGCCAGCATGGTCGGTCTAGGGTTACTATCCTACGAGCAGTACTTC
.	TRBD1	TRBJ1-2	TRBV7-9	CASSGGQGYNYGYTF	TGTGCCAGCAGCGGGGGACAGGGATATAACTATGGCTACACCTTC
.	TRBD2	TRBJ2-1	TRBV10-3	CAISGSLAVNNEQFF	TGTGCCATCAGTGGGTCGCTAGCGGTGAACAATGAGCAGTTCTTC
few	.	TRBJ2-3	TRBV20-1	CSARDPRSRQTDTQYF	TGCAGTGCTAGAGACCCCAGGTCGCGTCAAACAGATACGCAGTATTTT
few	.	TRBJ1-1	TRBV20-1	CSARTDPEAFF	TGCAGTGCTAGAACCGACCCTGAAGCTTTCTTT
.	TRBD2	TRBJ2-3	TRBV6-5	CASSSILAVNTDTQYF	TGTGCCAGCAGTTCAATACTAGCGGTTAACACAGATACGCAGTATTTT
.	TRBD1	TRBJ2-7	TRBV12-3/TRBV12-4	CASSLHRGRNEQYF	TGTGCCAGCAGTTTACACAGGGGGCGTAACGAGCAGTACTTC
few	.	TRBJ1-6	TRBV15	CATSRASDRSSYNSPLHF	TGTGCCACCAGCAGAGCTTCGGACCGGAGCTCCTATAATTCACCCCTCCACTTT
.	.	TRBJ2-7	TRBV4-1	CASSQVAPTGEQYF	TGCGCCAGCAGCCAAGTGGCGCCTACCGGCGAGCAGTACTTC
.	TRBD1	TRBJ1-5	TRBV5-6	CASSLPGGSNQPQHF	TGTGCCAGCAGCTTGCCAGGGGGGAGCAATCAGCCCCAGCATTTT
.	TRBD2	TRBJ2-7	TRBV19	CATAWRTSGSYEQYF	TGTGCCACCGCTTGGCGGACTAGCGGCTCCTACGAGCAGTACTTC
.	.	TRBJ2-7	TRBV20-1	CSVIGTARQSYEQYF	TGCAGCGTTATCGGTACAGCCCGACAAAGCTACGAGCAGTACTTC
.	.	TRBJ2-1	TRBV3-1	CASSQIKHRRNEQFF	TGTGCCAGCAGCCAAATTAAACACAGGAGAAATGAGCAGTTCTTC
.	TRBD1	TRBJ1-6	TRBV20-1	CSARGGTGTGSYSYNSPLHF	TGCAGTGCTAGAGGGGGTACCGGGACAGGGAGCTATTCGTATAATTCACCCCTCCACTTT
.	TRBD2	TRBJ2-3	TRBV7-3	CASSLQAGTSGPDTQYF	TGTGCCAGCAGCTTACAAGCCGGGACTAGCGGGCCAGATACGCAGTATTTT
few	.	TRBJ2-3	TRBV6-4	CASSDGSTDTQYF	TGTGCCAGCAGTGACGGGAGCACAGATACGCAGTATTTT
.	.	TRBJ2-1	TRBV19	CASSIALRFGYEQFF	TGTGCCAGTAGTATAGCTCTCAGGTTCGGGTATGAGCAGTTCTTC
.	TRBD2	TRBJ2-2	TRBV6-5	CASSYLPLLAGINTGELFF	TGTGCCAGCAGTTACCTCCCACTACTAGCGGGAATTAACACCGGGGAGCTGTTTTTT
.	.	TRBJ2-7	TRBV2	CASSVWDTYEQYF	TGTGCCAGCAGCGTTTGGGATACCTACGAGCAGTACTTC
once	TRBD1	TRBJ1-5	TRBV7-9	CASSYLTGRNQPQHF	TGTGCCAGCAGCTATCTGACAGGGCGCAATCAGCCCCAGCATTTT
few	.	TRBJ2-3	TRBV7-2	CASKRGGGATDTQYF	TGTGCCAGCAAGCGAGGAGGGGGGGCCACAGATACGCAGTATTTT
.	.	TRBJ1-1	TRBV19	CASSISQETHGAFF	TGTGCCAGTAGTATTAGTCAGGAGACCCATGGAGCTTTCTTT
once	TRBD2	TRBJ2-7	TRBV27	CASSALAGGSYEQYF	TGTGCCAGCAGTGCCCTAGCGGGAGGGTCCTACGAGCAGTACTTC
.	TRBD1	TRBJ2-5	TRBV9	CASSPPDRVETQYF	TGTGCCAGCAGCCCTCCAGACAGGGTCGAGACCCAGTACTTC
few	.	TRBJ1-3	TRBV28	CASSLSSSFSGNTIYF	TGTGCCAGCAGTTTAAGTTCCAGTTTCTCTGGAAACACCATATATTTT
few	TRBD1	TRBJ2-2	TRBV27	CASSPDRVTGELFF	TGTGCCAGCAGCCCCGACAGGGTCACCGGGGAGCTGTTTTTT
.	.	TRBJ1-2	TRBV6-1	CASSDRYGYTF	TGTGCCAGCAGTGATCGCTATGGCTACACCTTC